This T cell receptor beta chain emerged from a study of blood T cell repertoires in COVID-19. V was clipped by 7 bases and J by 1 base, with 17 bases between them. In germline, CDR1 is MDHEN, CDR2 SYDVKM. The CDR3 loop spans 15 amino acids. Per the authors' pipeline: Cell counts per sample came from amplifying reference gene primers. Sequencing was performed with immunoSEQ multiplex PCR; in TCRdb, only in-frame clones are kept and a portion is missing. The V and J calls and clone size are taken from that table; D and trimming were inferred from the DNA. The sample has almost 55,000 clones, around four fifths seen once.

The chain has TRBV28 and TRBJ2-7; a possible D gene is TRBD1 (5 bases). Sequenced sample: peripheral blood. The clonotype originates from a man aged 45-65 years with acute or convalescent COVID-19. In DNA form, the CDR3 reads TGTGCCAGCACCTTGGACAAGCAAGGATCCTACGAGCAGTACTTC. It specifies CASTLDKQGSYEQYF. Full variable domain (outside the CDR3, taken from reference TRBV28 and TRBJ2-7): DVKVTQSSRYLVKRTGEKVFLECVQDMDHENMFWYRQDPGLGLRLIYFSYDVKMKEKGDIPEGYSVSREKKERFSLILESASTNQTSMYLCASTLDKQGSYEQYFGPGTRLTVT.